This T cell receptor beta chain was profiled in a study of T cell changes during pregnancy in multiple sclerosis. The CDR3 has 18 amino acids. V shed 2 bases and J 2 bases; nucleotides not matched to a gene: 13. Germline V gene lookup returns CDR1 SGHTA and CDR2 FQGTGA. This clone was recorded once. Sequencing was performed with immunoSEQ multiplex PCR; in TCRdb, only in-frame clones are kept and a portion is missing. The sample holds 35,000 to 45,000 clones, 80% to 95% seen once. The specimen was CD4+ T cells from peripheral blood mononuclear cells, collected in the second trimester of pregnancy. The chain carries TRBV7-3 and TRBJ2-3; 7 bases fit TRBD2. The receptor's source is a female donor in good health, enrolled as a control in a pregnancy study. The CDR3 coding sequence is TGTGCCAGCAGCTTACAGGGCCTGTCGGCGGGGGACACAGATACGCAGTATTTT. The encoded protein is CASSLQGLSAGDTDTQYF.